The T cell receptor beta chain under discussion was sequenced for a study of blood T cell repertoires in COVID-19. Overall study: Donors in the United States, Italy and Spain gave samples during acute or convalescent COVID-19.

The CDR3 runs 16 residues. Trimming removed 0 bases from V and 8 bases from J; junction bases left unmatched: 8. Germline assignment: CDR1 SGHTA and CDR2 FQGNSA. TCRdb's table, derived via immunoSEQ multiplex PCR, lists solely in-frame clones and lacks some. Of some 410,000 clones listed, around nine tenths are singletons. Recruitment covered 25 or so US areas and drew participants whose ages spanned about 18 to 100 years. Participants had their cohort set by participant-reported clinical history. Sequenced input: PBMCs or T cells enriched from blood (not recorded which). This sequence originates from a young woman with acute COVID-19. The chain couples TRBV7-2 to TRBJ2-1, with 9 bases aligning to TRBD2. CDR3 DNA: TGTGCCAGCAGCTTAGCGAGGTCTAGCGGGGACTATGAGCAGTTCTTC. It specifies CASSLARSSGDYEQFF.